The clone carrying this T cell receptor beta chain was seen a handful of times. Its specificity is not known. The data stem from a study of CD8 T cells in ankylosing spondylitis. Study-level findings and limits: Clones tied to disease were said to be significantly enriched in matched ankylosing spondylitis synovial fluid. It appeared that ankylosing spondylitis blood was characterized by a TCR beta motif of roughly 8 highly homologous variants. In the blood and synovial fluid of reactive arthritis, some motif variants had been previously reported.

The germline V gene has CDR1 SGHDN and CDR2 FVKESK. V was clipped by 3 bases and J by 4 bases; unmatched bases: 4. This CDR3 is 15 amino acids long. Quantitative 5'-RACE with molecular barcodes produced the TCR beta libraries. MiXCR, run by TCRdb on the 5' RACE reads, gives a single entry per CDR3 protein. There are approximately 260,000 distinct CDR3 sequences in the sample; 15% to 20% occur only once, and under 40% lies in the top ten. This chain links TRBV14 with TRBJ2-4; TRBD1 agrees at 9 bases. The sequencing input was blood, either unsorted or a sorted T cell fraction (not recorded which). The receptor was isolated from a male donor with ankylosing spondylitis or in good health (not recorded which). The CDR3 DNA sequence: TGTGCCAGCAGCCAGATAGGACAGGGGAAAAACATTCAGTACTTC. Encoded protein: CASSQIGQGKNIQYF.